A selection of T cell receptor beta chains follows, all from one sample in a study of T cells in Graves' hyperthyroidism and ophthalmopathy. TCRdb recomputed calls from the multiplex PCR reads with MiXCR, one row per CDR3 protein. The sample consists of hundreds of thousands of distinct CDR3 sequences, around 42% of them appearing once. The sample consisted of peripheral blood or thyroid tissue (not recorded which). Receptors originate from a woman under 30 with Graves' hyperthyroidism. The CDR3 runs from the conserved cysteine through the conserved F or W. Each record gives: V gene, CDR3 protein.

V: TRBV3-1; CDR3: CASSPYSVGGANVLTF
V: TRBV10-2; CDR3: CASSGIGGNYGYTF
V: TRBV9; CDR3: CASSGTTYGYTF
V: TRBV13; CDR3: CASSLSYEAFF
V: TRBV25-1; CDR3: CASSESGRDGANVLTF
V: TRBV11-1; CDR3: CASSAWRGKRLSYEQYF
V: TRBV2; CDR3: CASRAGSYNSPLHF
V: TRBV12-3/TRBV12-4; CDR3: CASSAGGDSPLHF
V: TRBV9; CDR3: CASSVGDSWQPQHF
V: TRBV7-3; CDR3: CASSTQGRDTEAFF
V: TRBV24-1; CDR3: CAAGGQRAHQPQHF
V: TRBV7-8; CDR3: CASSQNPFHSDEQYF
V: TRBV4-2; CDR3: CASSPVGQGIEKLFF
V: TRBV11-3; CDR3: CASSLYRGLETQYF
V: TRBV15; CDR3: CATSRDRGEKLFF
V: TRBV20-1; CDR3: CSANRDLGQETQYF
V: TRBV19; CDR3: CASTPRWDENYEQYF
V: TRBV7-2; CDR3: CASSGGLAGAAGELFF
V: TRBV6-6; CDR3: CAISRSEGAPETQYF
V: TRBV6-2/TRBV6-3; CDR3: CASSYEQGWDNQPQHF
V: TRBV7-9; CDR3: CASSLDGRPGETQYF
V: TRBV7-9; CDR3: CASGLEVAAFF
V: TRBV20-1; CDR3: CSAIVTTSYEQYF
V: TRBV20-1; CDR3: CSARGGTGEQYF
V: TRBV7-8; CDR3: CASSLVRGPVQPQHF
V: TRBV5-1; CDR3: CASSFPGQGAYEQYF
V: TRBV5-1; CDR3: CASRREGGNEKLFF
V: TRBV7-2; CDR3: CASSKEVTRRGGYTF
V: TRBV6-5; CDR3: CASSYGLVGTGELFF
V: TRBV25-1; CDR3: CASGLGLPEQYF
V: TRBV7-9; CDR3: CASSLAPSRARGYTF
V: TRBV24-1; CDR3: CATRGAGNQPQHF
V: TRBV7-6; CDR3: CASSPLSGLTNYGYTF
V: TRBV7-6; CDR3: CASSQERRGREQYF
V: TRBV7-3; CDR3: CASNRGRGETQYF
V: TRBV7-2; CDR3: CASSYRYRARFTEAFF
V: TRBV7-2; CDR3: CASSPGGRREQYF
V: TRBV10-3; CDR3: CAINGLAGVSRGELFF
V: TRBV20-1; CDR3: CSAGSGNTIYF
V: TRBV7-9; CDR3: CASSTGIQETQYF
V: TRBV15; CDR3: CATNGINTGELFF
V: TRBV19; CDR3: CASSGETSGTGGTGELFF
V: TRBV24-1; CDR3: CATSDSYQPQHF
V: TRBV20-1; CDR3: CSAFRTGSSYNSPLHF
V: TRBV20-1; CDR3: CSATGKGNANYNSPLHF
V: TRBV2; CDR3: CASNRDGANYGYTF
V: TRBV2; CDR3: CASSDSRTGDYEQYF
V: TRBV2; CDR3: CAITDRANQPQYF